The rows below give T cell receptor beta chains drawn from one sample of a study of human T cells and chemical hapten exposure. TCRdb fed the RACE reads into MiXCR, producing one record per CDR3 protein. Found here are about 77,000 distinct CDR3 sequences, about 8.6% of them singletons; the top ten hold 1.5% to 2%. Sequencing was done on a sample of whole blood. Receptors originate from a female donor in good health. Some clones in this sample may be carry-over from other donors' samples. Both conserved end residues are part of each CDR3. A D gene is named only where the DNA matches it firmly. Size is omitted from some rows. Given values are once, few, many or a class for expanded clones.

CSVDQTGSNYGYTF	TGCAGCGTTGACCAGACAGGGTCTAACTATGGCTACACCTTC	many	TRBV29-1	TRBD1	TRBJ1-2
CASRRSRSSYNSPLHF	TGTGCCAGCAGGAGATCGCGCAGCTCCTATAATTCACCCCTCCACTTT	NA	TRBV9	NA	TRBJ1-6
CASSYRGTGDYGYTF	TGTGCCAGCAGTTACCGTGGGACAGGGGACTATGGCTACACCTTC	NA	TRBV12-3/TRBV12-4	TRBD1	TRBJ1-2
CASSSTGRAGLDTQYF	TGTGCCAGCAGCTCAACGGGACGAGCGGGGCTGGATACGCAGTATTTT	NA	TRBV13	TRBD2	TRBJ2-3
CASTRLDTQYF	TGTGCCAGCACCAGACTGGATACGCAGTATTTT	many	TRBV12-3/TRBV12-4	NA	TRBJ2-3
CASTQGASSYEQYF	TGTGCCAGCACCCAGGGGGCTAGCTCCTACGAGCAGTACTTC	many	TRBV6-2/TRBV6-3	TRBD1	TRBJ2-7
CASSWDGPNQPQHF	TGTGCCAGCAGTTGGGACGGTCCTAATCAGCCCCAGCATTTT	NA	TRBV12-3/TRBV12-4	NA	TRBJ1-5
CASVGGTDTQYF	TGTGCCAGCGTGGGGGGCACAGATACGCAGTATTTT	NA	TRBV19	NA	TRBJ2-3
CSACASNEKLFF	TGCAGTGCCTGTGCTTCTAATGAAAAACTGTTTTTT	few	TRBV20-1	NA	TRBJ1-4
CASSQGKGTGAADTQYF	TGTGCCAGCAGCCAAGGAAAAGGGACAGGGGCGGCAGATACGCAGTATTTT	NA	TRBV4-2	TRBD1	TRBJ2-3
CASSRTANQPQHF	TGTGCCAGCAGCAGGACCGCCAATCAGCCCCAGCATTTT	NA	TRBV13	NA	TRBJ1-5
CASSLQIAATDTQYF	TGTGCCAGCAGCCTTCAGATAGCGGCCACAGATACGCAGTATTTT	NA	TRBV28	NA	TRBJ2-3
CASSSRVRAHTDTQYF	TGTGCCAGCAGCTCAAGAGTCCGGGCACACACAGATACGCAGTATTTT	many	TRBV7-8	NA	TRBJ2-3
CASSLPNSGLVLDTQYF	TGCGCCAGCAGCCTACCCAACTCGGGACTAGTCTTAGATACGCAGTATTTT	few	TRBV4-1	TRBD2	TRBJ2-3
CASSQEFGGQPQHF	TGTGCCAGCAGCCAAGAATTTGGGGGGCAGCCCCAGCATTTT	few	TRBV14	NA	TRBJ1-5
CASSPATGHNTEAFF	TGTGCCAGCAGCCCCGCGACAGGGCATAACACTGAAGCTTTCTTT	NA	TRBV5-4	TRBD1	TRBJ1-1
CASSEYGLSTDTQYF	TGTGCCAGCAGTGAATACGGGCTGAGCACAGATACGCAGTATTTT	NA	TRBV25-1	NA	TRBJ2-3
CASSLESPSIGTEAFF	TGTGCCAGCAGCTTAGAATCCCCCTCCATAGGGACTGAAGCTTTCTTT	many	TRBV7-8	NA	TRBJ1-1
CASSAGTAIYEQYF	TGTGCCAGTTCTGCCGGGACAGCGATCTACGAGCAGTACTTC	NA	TRBV6-5	TRBD1	TRBJ2-7
CASGLMAGGYTGELFF	TGTGCTAGTGGCCTCATGGCAGGGGGCTATACCGGGGAGCTGTTTTTT	many	TRBV12-5	TRBD1	TRBJ2-2
CSARASGGYNEQFF	TGCAGTGCTAGAGCCAGCGGGGGCTACAATGAGCAGTTCTTC	many	TRBV20-1	TRBD2	TRBJ2-1
CSYRVQYEQYF	TGCAGTTACAGGGTACAATACGAGCAGTACTTC	few	TRBV29-1	NA	TRBJ2-7